The clone carrying this TCR beta chain was detected a few times. Using its own MiXCR run on the 5' RACE reads, TCRdb lists one record per CDR3 protein. The profile covers under 90,000 distinct CDR3 sequences, with 13% appearing a single time and approximately 6.5% taken by the ten largest. The source of the sample is a study of early T cells in non-severe SARS-CoV-2 infection. What was sequenced was whole blood. The sequence was obtained from an adult who was a healthcare worker with PCR-confirmed SARS-CoV-2 infection or an uninfected control (not recorded which).

The DNA of the CDR3 is TGTGCCAGCAGCTTGGCTAACAGGGGGAGCTCCTACGAGCAGTACTTC. Translating gives CASSLANRGSSYEQYF. This chain uses TRBV5-5 with TRBJ2-7; 8 bases line up with TRBD1. Trimming at V came to 0 bases and at J to 0 bases, leaving 5 bases not matched to a gene. This CDR3 is built from 16 residues. The germline V gene encodes CDR1 SGHKS and CDR2 YYEKEE (reference sequence).